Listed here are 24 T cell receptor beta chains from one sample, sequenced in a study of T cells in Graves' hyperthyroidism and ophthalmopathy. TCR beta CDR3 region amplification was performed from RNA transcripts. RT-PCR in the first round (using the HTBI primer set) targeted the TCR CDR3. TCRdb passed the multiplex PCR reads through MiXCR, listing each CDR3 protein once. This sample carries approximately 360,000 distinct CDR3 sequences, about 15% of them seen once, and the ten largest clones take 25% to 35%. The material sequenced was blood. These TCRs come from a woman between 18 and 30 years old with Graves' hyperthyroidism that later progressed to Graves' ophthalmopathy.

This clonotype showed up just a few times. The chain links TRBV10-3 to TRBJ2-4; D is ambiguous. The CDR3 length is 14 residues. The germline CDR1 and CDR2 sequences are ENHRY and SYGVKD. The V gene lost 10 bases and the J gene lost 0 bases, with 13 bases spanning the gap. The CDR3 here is CATKESLAKNIQYF. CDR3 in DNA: TGTGCCACCAAGGAGTCTCTAGCCAAAAACATTCAGTACTTC.

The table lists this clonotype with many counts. The CDR3 protein is CASREGGNQPQHF. DNA for the CDR3: TGTGCCAGCAGGGAAGGAGGCAATCAGCCCCAGCATTTT. V usage is TRBV6-2 or TRBV6-3 and J usage is TRBJ1-5; unclear D gene. The CDR3 is made up of 13 amino acids. The V end lost 6 bases, the J end lost 2 bases, and 8 bases lay between the germline ends. Germline loops: CDR1 MNHEY, CDR2 SVGEGT.

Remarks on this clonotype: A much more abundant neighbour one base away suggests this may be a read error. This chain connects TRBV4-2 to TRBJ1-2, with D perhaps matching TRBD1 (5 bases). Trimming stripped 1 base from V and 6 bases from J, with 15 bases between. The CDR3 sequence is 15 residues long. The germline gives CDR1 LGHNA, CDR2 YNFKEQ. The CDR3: CASSQGAQGGHGYTF. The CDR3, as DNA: TGTGCCAGCAGCCAAGGGGCCCAGGGCGGGCATGGCTACACCTTC.

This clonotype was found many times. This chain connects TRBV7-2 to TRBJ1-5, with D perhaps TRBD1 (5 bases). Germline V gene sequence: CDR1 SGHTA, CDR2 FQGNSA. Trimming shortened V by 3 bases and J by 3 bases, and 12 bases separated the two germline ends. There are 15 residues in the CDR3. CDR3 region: CASSFGQGANQPQHF. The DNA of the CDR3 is TGTGCCAGCAGCTTTGGGCAGGGTGCCAATCAGCCCCAGCATTTT.

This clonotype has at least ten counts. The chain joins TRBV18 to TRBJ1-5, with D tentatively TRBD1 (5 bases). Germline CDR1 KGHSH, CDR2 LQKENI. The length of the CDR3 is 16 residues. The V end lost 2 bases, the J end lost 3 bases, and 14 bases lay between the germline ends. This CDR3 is CASSPTAGRLNQPQHF. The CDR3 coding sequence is TGTGCCAGCTCACCAACGGCAGGGAGGCTCAATCAGCCCCAGCATTTT.

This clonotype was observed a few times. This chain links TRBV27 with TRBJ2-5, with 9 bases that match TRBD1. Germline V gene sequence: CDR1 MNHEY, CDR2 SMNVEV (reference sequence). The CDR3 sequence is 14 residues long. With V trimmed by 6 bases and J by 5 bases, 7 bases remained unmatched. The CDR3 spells CASRGQGPRETQYF. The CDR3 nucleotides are TGTGCCAGCAGGGGACAGGGCCCTCGGGAGACCCAGTACTTC.

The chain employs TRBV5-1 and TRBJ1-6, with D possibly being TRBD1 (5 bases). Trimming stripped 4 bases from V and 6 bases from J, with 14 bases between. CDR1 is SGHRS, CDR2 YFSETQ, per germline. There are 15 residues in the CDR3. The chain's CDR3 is CASSVTAYSNSPLHF. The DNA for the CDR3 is TGCGCCAGCAGCGTGACAGCCTACTCTAATTCACCCCTCCACTTT.

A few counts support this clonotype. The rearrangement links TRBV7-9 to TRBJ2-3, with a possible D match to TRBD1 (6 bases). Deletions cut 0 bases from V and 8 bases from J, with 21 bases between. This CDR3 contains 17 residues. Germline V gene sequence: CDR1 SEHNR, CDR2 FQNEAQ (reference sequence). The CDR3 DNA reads TGTGCCAGCAGCTTAGCCCCAGGGGCCCTGCACAGTGGTACGCAGTATTTT. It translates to CASSLAPGALHSGTQYF.

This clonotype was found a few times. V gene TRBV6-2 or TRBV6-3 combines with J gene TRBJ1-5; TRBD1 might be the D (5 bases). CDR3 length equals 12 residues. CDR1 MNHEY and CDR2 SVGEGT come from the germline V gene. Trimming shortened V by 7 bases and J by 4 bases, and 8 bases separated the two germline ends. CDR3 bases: TGTGCCAGCAAGACAGCAAATCAGCCCCAGCATTTT. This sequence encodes CASKTANQPQHF.

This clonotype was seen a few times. The CDR3 sequence: CAQGDTQYF. In nucleotides, the CDR3 is TGTGCCCAGGGAGATACGCAGTATTTT. The chain carries TRBV12-3 or TRBV12-4 and TRBJ2-3; the D gene is possibly TRBD1 (5 bases). Trimming pared 11 bases from V and 5 bases from J, leaving 5 bases between. The CDR3 sequence is 9 residues long.

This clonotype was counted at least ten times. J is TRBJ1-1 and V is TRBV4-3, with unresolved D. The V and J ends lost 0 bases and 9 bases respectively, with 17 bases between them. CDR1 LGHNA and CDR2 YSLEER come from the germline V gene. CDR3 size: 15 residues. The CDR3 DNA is TGCGCCAGCAGCCAAGATAGAGGTCTTGGCGAGAAAGCTTTCTTT. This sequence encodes CASSQDRGLGEKAFF.

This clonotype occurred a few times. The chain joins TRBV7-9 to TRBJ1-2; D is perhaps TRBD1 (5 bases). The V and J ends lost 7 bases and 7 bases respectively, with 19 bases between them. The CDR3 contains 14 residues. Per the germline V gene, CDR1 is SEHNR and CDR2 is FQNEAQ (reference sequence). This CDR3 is CASTGSGRAGGYTF. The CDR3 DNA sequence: TGTGCCAGCACGGGATCTGGCAGGGCTGGTGGCTACACCTTC. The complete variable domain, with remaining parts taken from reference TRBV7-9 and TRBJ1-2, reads DTGVSQNPRHKITKRGQNVTFRCDPISEHNRLYWYRQTLGQGPEFLTYFQNEAQLEKSRLLSDRFSAERPKGSFSTLEIQRTEQGDSAMYLCASTGSGRAGGYTFGSGTRLTVV.

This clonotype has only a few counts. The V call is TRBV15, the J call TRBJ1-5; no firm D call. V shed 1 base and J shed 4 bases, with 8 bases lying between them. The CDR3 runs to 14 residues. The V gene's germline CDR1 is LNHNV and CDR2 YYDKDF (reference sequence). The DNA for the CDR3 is TGTGCCACCAGCAGAGTGGGCAATAATCAGCCCCAGCATTTT. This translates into CATSRVGNNQPQHF.

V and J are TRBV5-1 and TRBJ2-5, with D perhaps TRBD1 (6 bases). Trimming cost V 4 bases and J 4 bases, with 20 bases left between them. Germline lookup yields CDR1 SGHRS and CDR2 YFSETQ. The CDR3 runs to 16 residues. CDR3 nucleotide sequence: TGCGCCAGCAGCGCAGGGGATATAGCGTCGCGAGAGACCCAGTACTTC. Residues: CASSAGDIASRETQYF.

The CDR3 spells CSVGERAYEQYF. The CDR3, as DNA: TGCAGCGTTGGGGAGCGGGCCTACGAGCAGTACTTC. The chain carries TRBV29-1 and TRBJ2-7; D is perhaps TRBD2 (6 bases). With 4 bases removed from V and 2 bases from J, the gap between germline ends came to 9 bases. The CDR3 totals 12 residues. The V gene's germline CDR1 is SQVTM and CDR2 ANQGSEA.

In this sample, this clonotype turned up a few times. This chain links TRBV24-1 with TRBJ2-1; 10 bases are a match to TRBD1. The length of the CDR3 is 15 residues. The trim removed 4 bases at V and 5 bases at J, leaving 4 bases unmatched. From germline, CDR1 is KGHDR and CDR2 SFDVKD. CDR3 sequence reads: CATSDTGTGDNEQFF. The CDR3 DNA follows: TGTGCCACCAGTGACACCGGGACAGGGGACAATGAGCAGTTCTTC.

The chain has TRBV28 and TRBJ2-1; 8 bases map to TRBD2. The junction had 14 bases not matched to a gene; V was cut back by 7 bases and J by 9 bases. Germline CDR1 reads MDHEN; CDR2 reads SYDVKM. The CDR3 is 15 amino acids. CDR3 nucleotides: TGTGCCAGCAAGTTAACGGGAGGGCCAGTTAGTGAGCAGTTCTTC. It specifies CASKLTGGPVSEQFF.

The CDR3 DNA follows: TGCAGTGCTAGAGACGGGACGAGAATGAACACTGAAGCTTTCTTT. This encodes CSARDGTRMNTEAFF. The rearrangement joins TRBV20-1 to TRBJ1-1; D possibly corresponds to TRBD1 (5 bases). Trimming removed 0 bases at V and 0 bases at J, with 11 bases between. This CDR3 spans 15 amino acids. Germline loops: CDR1 DFQATT, CDR2 SNEGSKA (reference sequence).

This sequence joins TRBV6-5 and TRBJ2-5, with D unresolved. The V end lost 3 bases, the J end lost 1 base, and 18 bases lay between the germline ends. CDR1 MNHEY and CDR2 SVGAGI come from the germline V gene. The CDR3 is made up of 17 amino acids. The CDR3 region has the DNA TGTGCCAGCAGTTATGGTCCCCCCGACTTTTTCCAAGAGACCCAGTACTTC. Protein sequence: CASSYGPPDFFQETQYF.

The DNA for the CDR3 is TGTGCCTGGAGTGGAGGGGCCCTTAATAATGCCCTCCACTTT. It specifies CAWSGGALNNALHF. The rearrangement links TRBV30 to TRBJ1-6; D perhaps matches TRBD1 (5 bases). The V end lost 1 base, the J end lost 14 bases, and 18 bases lay between the germline ends. The V gene's germline CDR1 is GTSNPN and CDR2 SVGIG (reference sequence). This CDR3 region has 14 residues.

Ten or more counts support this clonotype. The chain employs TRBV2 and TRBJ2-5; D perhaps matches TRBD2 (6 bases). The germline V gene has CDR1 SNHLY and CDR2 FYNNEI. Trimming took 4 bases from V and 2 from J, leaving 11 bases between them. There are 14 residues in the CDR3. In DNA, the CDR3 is TGTGCCAGCAGTGTTTCTAGCGAGCAAGAGACCCAGTACTTC. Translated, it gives CASSVSSEQETQYF. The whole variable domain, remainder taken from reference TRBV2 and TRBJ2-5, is EPEVTQTPSHQVTQMGQEVILRCVPISNHLYFYWYRQILGQKVEFLVSFYNNEISEKSEIFDDQFSVERPDGSNFTLKIRSTKLEDSAMYFCASSVSSEQETQYFGPGTRLLVL.

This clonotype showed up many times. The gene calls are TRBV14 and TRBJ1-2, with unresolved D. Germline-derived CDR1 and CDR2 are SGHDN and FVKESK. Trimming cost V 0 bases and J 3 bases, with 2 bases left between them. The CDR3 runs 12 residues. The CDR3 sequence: CASSQEHYGYTF. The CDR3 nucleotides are TGTGCCAGCAGCCAAGAGCACTATGGCTACACCTTC. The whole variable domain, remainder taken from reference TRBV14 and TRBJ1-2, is EAGVTQFPSHSVIEKGQTVTLRCDPISGHDNLYWYRRVMGKEIKFLLHFVKESKQDESGMPNNRFLAERTGGTYSTLKVQPAELEDSGVYFCASSQEHYGYTFGSGTRLTVV.

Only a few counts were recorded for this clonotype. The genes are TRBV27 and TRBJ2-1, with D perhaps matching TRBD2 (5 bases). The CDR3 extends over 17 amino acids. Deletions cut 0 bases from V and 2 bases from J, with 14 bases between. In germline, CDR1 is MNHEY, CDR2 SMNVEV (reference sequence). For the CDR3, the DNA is TGTGCCAGCAGTTTATCTGGACTCCGACCCACCTACAATGAGCAGTTCTTC. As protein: CASSLSGLRPTYNEQFF.

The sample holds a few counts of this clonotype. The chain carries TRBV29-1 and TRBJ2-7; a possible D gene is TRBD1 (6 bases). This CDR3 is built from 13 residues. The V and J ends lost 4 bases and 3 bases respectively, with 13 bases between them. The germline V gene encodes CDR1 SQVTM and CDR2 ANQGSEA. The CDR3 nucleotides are TGCAGCGTTGGGCAGGGGAGCATCTACGAGCAGTACTTC. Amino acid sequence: CSVGQGSIYEQYF.